This T cell receptor (beta chain) was obtained from a study of blood T cells in healthy people across ages. A J-beta primer mix and a sample-barcoded 5' primer were used in a second PCR of about 6 to 12 cycles. TCRdb redid the calling of the 5' RACE reads with MiXCR, one entry per CDR3 protein. This table holds hundreds of thousands of distinct CDR3 sequences, under 30% found once. Germline V gene data show CDR1 as SGHTA and CDR2 as FQGNSA. V was trimmed by 1 base and J by 3 bases, leaving 12 bases between them. The CDR3 runs to 15 residues. This clonotype was seen a handful of times. What was sequenced was blood. V and J are TRBV7-2 and TRBJ1-1; D perhaps matches TRBD1 (6 bases). The receptor comes from a woman aged 80 or older in good health. CDR3 amino acids: CASSLVSRGDTEAFF. DNA of the CDR3: TGTGCCAGCAGCTTAGTTTCCAGGGGTGACACTGAAGCTTTCTTT. The complete variable domain, with remaining parts taken from reference TRBV7-2 and TRBJ1-1, reads GAGVSQSPSNKVTEKGKDVELRCDPISGHTALYWYRQSLGQGLEFLIYFQGNSAPDKSGLPSDRFSAERTGGSVSTLTIQRTQQEDSAVYLCASSLVSRGDTEAFFGQGTRLTVV.